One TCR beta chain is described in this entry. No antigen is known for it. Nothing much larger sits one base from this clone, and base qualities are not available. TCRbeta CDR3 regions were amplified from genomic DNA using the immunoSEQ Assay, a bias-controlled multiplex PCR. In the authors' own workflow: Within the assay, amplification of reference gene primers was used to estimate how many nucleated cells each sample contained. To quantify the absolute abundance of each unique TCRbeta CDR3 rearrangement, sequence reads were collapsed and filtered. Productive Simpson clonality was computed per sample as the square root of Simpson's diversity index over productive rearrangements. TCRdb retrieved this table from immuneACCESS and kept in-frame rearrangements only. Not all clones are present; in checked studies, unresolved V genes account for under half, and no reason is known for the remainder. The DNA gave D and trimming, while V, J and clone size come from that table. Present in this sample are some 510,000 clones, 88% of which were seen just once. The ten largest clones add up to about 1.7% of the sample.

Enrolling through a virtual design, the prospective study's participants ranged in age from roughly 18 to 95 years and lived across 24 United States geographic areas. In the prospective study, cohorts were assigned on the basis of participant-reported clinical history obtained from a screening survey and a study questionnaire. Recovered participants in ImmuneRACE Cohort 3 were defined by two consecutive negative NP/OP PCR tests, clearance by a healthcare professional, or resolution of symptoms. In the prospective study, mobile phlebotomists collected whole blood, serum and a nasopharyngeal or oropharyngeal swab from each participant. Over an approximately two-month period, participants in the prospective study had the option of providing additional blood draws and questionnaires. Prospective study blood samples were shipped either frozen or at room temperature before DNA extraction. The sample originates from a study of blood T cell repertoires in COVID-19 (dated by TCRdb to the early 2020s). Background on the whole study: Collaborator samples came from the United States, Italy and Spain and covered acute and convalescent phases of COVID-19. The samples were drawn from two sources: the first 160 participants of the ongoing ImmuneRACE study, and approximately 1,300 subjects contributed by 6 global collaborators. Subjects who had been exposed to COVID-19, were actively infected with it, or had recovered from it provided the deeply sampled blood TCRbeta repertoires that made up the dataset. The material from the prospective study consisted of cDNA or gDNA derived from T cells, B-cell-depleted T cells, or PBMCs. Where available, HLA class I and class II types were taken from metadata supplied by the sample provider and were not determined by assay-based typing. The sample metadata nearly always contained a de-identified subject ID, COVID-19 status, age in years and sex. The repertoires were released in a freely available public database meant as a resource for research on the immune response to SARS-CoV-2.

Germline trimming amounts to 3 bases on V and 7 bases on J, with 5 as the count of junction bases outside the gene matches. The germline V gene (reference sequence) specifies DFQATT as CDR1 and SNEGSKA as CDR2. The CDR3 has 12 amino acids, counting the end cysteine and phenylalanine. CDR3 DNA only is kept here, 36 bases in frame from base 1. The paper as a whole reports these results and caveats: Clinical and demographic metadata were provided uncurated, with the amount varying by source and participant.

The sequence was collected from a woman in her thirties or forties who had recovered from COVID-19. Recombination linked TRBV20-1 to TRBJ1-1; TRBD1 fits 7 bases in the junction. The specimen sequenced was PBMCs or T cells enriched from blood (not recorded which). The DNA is TGCAGTGCTAGTTTAGGGACAGTTGAAGCTTTCTTT. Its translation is CSASLGTVEAFF.